This T cell receptor beta chain originates from a study of shared clonotypes between healthy human individuals. Only CD45RO-negative cells positively selected for CCR7 counted as naive CD8 cells, so terminally differentiated effector memory CD45RA+ cells were excluded. TCRdb keeps only in-frame clones here, not all; method: immunoSEQ multiplex PCR. This sample yields about 2.1 million clones, of which over 85% are seen a single time; about 1.6% belongs to the top ten. With 0 bases clipped from V and 5 bases from J, the junction kept 3 bases outside the gene matches. Germline-derived CDR1 and CDR2 are SGHKS and YYEKEE (reference sequence). The CDR3 is 14 amino acids.

The specimen was naive CD8+ T cells from PBMCs. The clonotype was recovered from a man aged 18 to 30 in good health. Some clones in this sample may be carry-over from other donors' samples. The chain joins TRBV5-5 to TRBJ2-7; 9 positions agree with TRBD1. The CDR3 spells CASSLGTGVNEQYF. The CDR3 DNA is TGTGCCAGCAGCTTGGGGACAGGGGTCAACGAGCAGTACTTC.